This record covers a single TCR beta chain. Its specificity is not known. Germline V gene lookup returns CDR1 LGHNT and CDR2 FRNRAP. V lost 2 bases and J lost 7; bases outside the gene matches: 5. There are 14 residues in the CDR3. The sample belongs to a study of OX40 agonist ivuxolimab in advanced cancers. Some clones are missing from TCRdb's copy, which holds only in-frame ones; the method was immunoSEQ multiplex PCR. This table has roughly 26,000 clones, 76% appearing once. Findings and caveats of the study: Normalized T-cell clonal expansion was also low in a subset of nonresponders.

Specimen: CD4+ or CD8+ T cells sorted from blood, collected in a trial of the OX40 agonist ivuxolimab. The origin of this receptor is an adult with an advanced solid tumor such as melanoma, head and neck, liver or kidney cancer. V gene TRBV12-5 combines with J gene TRBJ2-1, with 7 bases matching TRBD2. This chain's CDR3 is CASGLMGGWNEQFF. The CDR3 DNA is TGTGCTAGTGGTTTGATGGGGGGGTGGAATGAGCAGTTCTTC. Together with reference TRBV12-5 and TRBJ2-1, the CDR3 gives the full variable domain: DARVTQTPRHKVTEMGQEVTMRCQPILGHNTVFWYRQTMMQGLELLAYFRNRAPLDDSGMPKDRFSAEMPDATLATLKIQPSEPRDSAVYFCASGLMGGWNEQFFGPGTRLTVL.